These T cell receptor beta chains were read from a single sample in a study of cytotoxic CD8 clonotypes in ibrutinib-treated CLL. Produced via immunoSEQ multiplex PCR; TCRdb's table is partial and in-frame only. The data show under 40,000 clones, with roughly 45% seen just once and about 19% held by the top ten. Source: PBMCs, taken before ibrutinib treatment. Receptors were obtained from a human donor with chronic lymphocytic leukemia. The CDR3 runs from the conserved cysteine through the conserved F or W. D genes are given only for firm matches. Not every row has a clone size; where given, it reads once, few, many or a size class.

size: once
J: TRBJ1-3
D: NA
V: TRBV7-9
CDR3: CASSLDRDNSGNTIYF

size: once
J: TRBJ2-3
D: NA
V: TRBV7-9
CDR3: CASSLDWGAVGTDTQYF

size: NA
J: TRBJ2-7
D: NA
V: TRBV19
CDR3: CASRRTSSSYEQYF

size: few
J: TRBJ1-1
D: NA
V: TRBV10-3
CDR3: CATRGETINTEAFF

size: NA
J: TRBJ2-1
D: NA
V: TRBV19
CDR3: CASRDSYSYNEQFF

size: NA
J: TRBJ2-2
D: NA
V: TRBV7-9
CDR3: CASSSLGLVGPWTGELFF

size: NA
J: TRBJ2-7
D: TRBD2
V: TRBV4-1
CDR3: CASSPNPSGGAYEQYF

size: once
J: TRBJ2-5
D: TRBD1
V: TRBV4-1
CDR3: CASSQDIGKSAGGNEETQYF

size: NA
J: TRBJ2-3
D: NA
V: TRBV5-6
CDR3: CASSQDQDQPRADTQYF

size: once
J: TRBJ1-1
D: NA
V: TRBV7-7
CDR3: CASSQWGNTEAFF

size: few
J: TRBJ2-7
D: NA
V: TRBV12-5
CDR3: CASGFSYEQYF

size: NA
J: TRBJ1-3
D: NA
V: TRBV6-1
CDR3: CASSEWAASGNTIYF

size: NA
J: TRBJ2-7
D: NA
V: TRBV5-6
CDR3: CASRSRGALSYEQYF

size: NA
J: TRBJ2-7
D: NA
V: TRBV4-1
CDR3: CASSQEILGLRGEQYF

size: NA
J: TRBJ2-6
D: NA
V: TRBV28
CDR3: CASRSGSGANVLTF

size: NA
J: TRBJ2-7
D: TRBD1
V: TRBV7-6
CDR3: CASSLEGGGEQYF

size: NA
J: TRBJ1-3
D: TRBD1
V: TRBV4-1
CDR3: CASSQDPTGTGRNTIYF

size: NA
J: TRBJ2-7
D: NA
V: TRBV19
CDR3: CASSRMSSSYEQYF

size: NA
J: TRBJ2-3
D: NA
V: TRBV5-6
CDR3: CASSPRAPLAQYF

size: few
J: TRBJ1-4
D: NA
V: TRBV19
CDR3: CATSHRTTTNEKLFF

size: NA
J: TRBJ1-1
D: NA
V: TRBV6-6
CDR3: CASSYHGVNTEAFF

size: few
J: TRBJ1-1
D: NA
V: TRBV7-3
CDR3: CASSSGLGLTTEAFF

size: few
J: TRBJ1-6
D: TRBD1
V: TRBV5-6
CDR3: CASSLEGALRYSPLHF

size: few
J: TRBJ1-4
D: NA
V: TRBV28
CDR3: CASSLFGGEKLFF